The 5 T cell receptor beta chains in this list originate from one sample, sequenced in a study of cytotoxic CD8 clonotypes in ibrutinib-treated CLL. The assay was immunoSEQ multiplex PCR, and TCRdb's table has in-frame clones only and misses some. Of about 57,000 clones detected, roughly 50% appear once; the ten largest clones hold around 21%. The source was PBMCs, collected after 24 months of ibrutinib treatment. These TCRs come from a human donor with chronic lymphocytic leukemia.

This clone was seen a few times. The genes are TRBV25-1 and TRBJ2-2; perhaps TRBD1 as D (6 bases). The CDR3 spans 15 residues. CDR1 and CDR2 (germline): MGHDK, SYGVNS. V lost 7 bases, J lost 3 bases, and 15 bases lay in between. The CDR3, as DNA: TGTGCCAGCAAGCTAGGGTCAGGGGACACCGGGGAGCTGTTTTTT. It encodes CASKLGSGDTGELFF.

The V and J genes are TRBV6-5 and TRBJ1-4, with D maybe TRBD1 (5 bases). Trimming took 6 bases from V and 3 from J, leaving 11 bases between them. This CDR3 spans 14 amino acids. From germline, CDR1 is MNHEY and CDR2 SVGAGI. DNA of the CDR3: TGTGCCAGCAGCCGCGTGGGGCCTAATGAAAAACTGTTTTTT. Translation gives CASSRVGPNEKLFF.

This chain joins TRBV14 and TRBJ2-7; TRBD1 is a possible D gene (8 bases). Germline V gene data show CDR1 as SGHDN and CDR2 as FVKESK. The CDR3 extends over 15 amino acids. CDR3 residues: CASTQQGGASYEQYV. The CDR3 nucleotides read TGTGCCAGCACCCAACAGGGGGGGGCCTCCTACGAGCAGTACGTC.

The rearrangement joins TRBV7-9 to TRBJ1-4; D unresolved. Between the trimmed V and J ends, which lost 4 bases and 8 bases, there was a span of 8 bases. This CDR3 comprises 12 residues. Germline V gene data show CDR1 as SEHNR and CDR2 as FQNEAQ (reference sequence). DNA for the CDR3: TGTGCCAGCAGCTCGCAGACCGAAAAACTGTTTTTT. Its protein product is CASSSQTEKLFF.

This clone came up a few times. The CDR3 reads CASSFGRNTEAFF. Here the CDR3 DNA reads TGTGCCAGCAGCTTTGGCAGGAACACTGAAGCTTTCTTT. The chain uses TRBV5-6 and TRBJ1-1; D call uncertain. The CDR3 has 13 amino acids. Trimming pared 2 bases from V and 1 base from J, leaving 6 bases between. Germline V gene data show CDR1 as SGHDT and CDR2 as YYEEEE.